A selection of T cell receptor beta chains follows, all from one sample in a study of blood T cell repertoires in COVID-19. Data came from immunoSEQ multiplex PCR; TCRdb stores just in-frame clones and leaves some out. The sample lists 200,000 to 250,000 clones; 89% were seen once. The sample consisted of peripheral blood. These receptors came from a man in his 60s who had recovered from COVID-19. The conserved cysteine and the conserved F or W are not part of the CDR3 here.

>TRBV20-1
SASPEVEKLF
>TRBV7-2
ASSFLTGPYEQY
>TRBV2
ASSERRLSYNEQF
>TRBV2
ASSEGRLLAKNIQY
>TRBV5-1
ASSLGTFPYNEQF
>TRBV7-2
ASSLSGTGRPGELF
>TRBV5-1
ASSTDGGGAYGYT
>TRBV28
ASSPARRVRASNTGELF
>TRBV9
ASSDSRDRGLNGYT
>TRBV3-1/TRBV3-2
ASTSGLAGGFPSYEQY
>TRBV5-4
ASSPRGQGLAF
>TRBV4-2
ASSQGQGMNTEAF
>TRBV6-5
ASSERGTDTQY
>TRBV28
AIRRDPTDTQY
>TRBV19
ASSSHQQGTGEKLF
>TRBV29-1
SSPTDYNEQF
>TRBV11-2
ASSRPGGYGYT
>TRBV6-5
ASRQTGQNYGYT